The clone carrying this TCR beta chain was picked up one time. These data come from a study of blood T cell repertoires in COVID-19. Profiling relied on immunoSEQ multiplex PCR, and the TCRdb table lists in-frame clones only, not all of them. Of around 130,000 clones detected, about 81% appear once; the ten largest clones hold less than 5%. The germline V gene encodes CDR1 SGHRS and CDR2 YFSETQ. V was pared by 1 base and J by 7 bases, with 13 bases of the junction left unmatched. This CDR3 has 18 residues. The sequence derives from a woman aged 80 or older with acute or convalescent COVID-19. Sequenced material: peripheral blood. The J gene is TRBJ2-2, the V gene TRBV5-1; 10 bases line up with TRBD2. Written as DNA, the CDR3 is TGCGCCAGCAGCTTGAACGGGCTAGCGGGAGCTTTTATCGGGGAGCTGTTTTTT. This translates into CASSLNGLAGAFIGELFF. Full variable domain (outside the CDR3, taken from reference TRBV5-1 and TRBJ2-2): KAGVTQTPRYLIKTRGQQVTLSCSPISGHRSVSWYQQTPGQGLQFLFEYFSETQRNKGNFPGRFSGRQFSNSRSEMNVSTLELGDSALYLCASSLNGLAGAFIGELFFGEGSRLTVL.